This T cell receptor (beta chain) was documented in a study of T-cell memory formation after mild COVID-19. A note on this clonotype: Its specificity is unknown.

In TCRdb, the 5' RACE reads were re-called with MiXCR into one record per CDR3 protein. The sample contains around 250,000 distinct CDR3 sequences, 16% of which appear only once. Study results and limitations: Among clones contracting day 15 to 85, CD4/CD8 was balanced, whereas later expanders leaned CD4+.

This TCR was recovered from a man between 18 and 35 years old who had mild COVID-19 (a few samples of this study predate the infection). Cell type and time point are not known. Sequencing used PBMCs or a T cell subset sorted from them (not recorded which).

Written as DNA, the CDR3 is TGTGCCAGCAGCTTAGTTGGTAGCGGTGCGGAGACCCAGTACTTC. Protein sequence: CASSLVGSGAETQYF. The chain joins TRBV7-7 to TRBJ2-5, with D perhaps matching TRBD2 (6 bases). Trimming shortened V by 1 base and J by 5 bases, and 14 bases separated the two germline ends. This CDR3 is built from 15 residues. From germline, CDR1 is SSHAT and CDR2 FNYEAQ (reference sequence).